This T cell receptor (beta chain) was sequenced in a study of Ad26.COV2.S vaccination and SARS-CoV-2 variants (dated by TCRdb to the early 2020s). A note on the overall study: Vaccine-arm donors were drawn from COV1001, a multicentre, randomized, double-blind, placebo-controlled phase I-IIa trial of Ad26.COV2.S in healthy adults. Ad26.COV2.S was administered intramuscularly at a dose of 5x10^10 or 1x10^11 viral particles, either as one shot or as two shots given 56 days apart. TCRbeta repertoire sequencing was used to assess the specificity and breadth of SARS-CoV-2-reactive T cell receptors after Ad26.COV2.S vaccination. The TCR-sequenced set comprised around 32 samples: approximately 20 Ad26.COV2.S vaccine recipients, 5 placebo recipients and 8 SARS-CoV-2 convalescent individuals. Trial participants were randomized into five groups of five, in which low-dose or high-dose Ad26.COV2.S was given once or twice, or placebo was given on both occasions. Investigators did not know the trial group allocation while performing experiments and assessing outcomes.

The sample's treatment or condition, from its label and the paper: 15 to 20 received Ad26.COV2.S at low or high dose, single or two shots; about 5 received placebo; per-sample allocation not given. For vaccine and placebo recipients, repertoires were sequenced using samples collected on day 63 after the first injection. Between 29 July and 7 August 2020, Cohort 1b enrolled 25 adults aged 18-55 years at one site in Boston, USA. Ad26.COV2.S was a replication-incompetent adenovirus type 26 vector that expressed a prefusion-stabilized SARS-CoV-2 spike protein derived from the original Wuhan strain. The immunoSEQ Assay was used to sequence TCRbeta CDR3 regions. After extraction, genomic DNA underwent amplification by bias-controlled multiplex PCR, followed by high-throughput sequencing. From the authors' description of their analysis: To quantify the absolute abundance of each unique TCRbeta CDR3 region, sequences were collapsed and filtered. T cell fraction was estimated by normalizing TCRbeta template counts to usable DNA, which was measured by amplifying reference genes present in all nucleated cells. Repertoire TCRs were annotated as SARS-CoV-2-specific by exact matching of V gene, CDR3 amino acid sequence and J gene to a known reactive TCR set. The reference SARS-CoV-2 TCR set was obtained from MIRA and was filtered for enrichment in COVID-19-positive ImmuneCODE repertoires, whereby public or cross-reactive TCRs were removed. Using the MIRA antigens, annotated TCRs were further analysed by specific ORF or by position within an ORF. Breadth was defined as annotated unique rearrangements over total unique productive rearrangements; depth was the summed frequency of those rearrangements. Two-sided Wilcoxon rank-sum tests were applied when comparing TCR breadth between groups. TCRdb re-hosts the immuneACCESS table, in-frame sequences only. Its copies lack some clones; in the studies checked, an unresolved V gene accounts for under half of them, and the cause for the rest is not known. The V and J calls and clone size come from that table; D and trimming were worked out from the DNA. This sample has approximately 500,000 clones in its table, and around 88% of those were observed once. The top ten hold about 13% of the sample.

The CDR3 goes from the cysteine to the phenylalanine over 16 residues. Only the CDR3 DNA is retained, 48 bases long and in frame from the first base. V is shortened by 0 bases, J by 3 bases, and the region joining them spans 15 bases. General conclusions and limits of the study: After vaccination, substantial breadth of spike-specific CD8+ and CD4+ T cell responses was reported. The study was not powered for comparison of responses between vaccine doses or regimens. It was noted by the authors that total T cell responses may have been underestimated by the TCR breadth and depth analyses. Non-spike TCR breadth was comparable between vaccine and placebo recipients, consistent with the vaccine containing only spike. Compared with placebo recipients, Ad26.COV2.S recipients showed higher spike-specific TCR breadth (P = 0.0014).

Regarding this clone: The clone's antigen remains unknown. No base-level quality is on record; no much larger clone is a single base apart.

This specimen consisted of peripheral blood, obtained in a trial of Ad26.COV2.S vaccine versus placebo. This TCR was recovered from a person between 18 and 65 years old who received the Ad26.COV2.S COVID-19 vaccine or a placebo. The V gene is TRBV5-7 and the J gene is TRBJ1-1; a tentative D match to TRBD1 spans 5 bases. TRBV5-7 is labeled an ORF, and its function is uncertain. This receptor has the CDR3 CASSLVKAGRDTEAFF. The nucleotides are TGTGCCAGCAGCTTGGTTAAGGCGGGACGGGACACTGAAGCTTTCTTT.